Listed here are 16 T cell receptor beta chains from one sample, sequenced in a study of blood T cells in healthy people across ages. Combining a sample-barcoded 5' primer with a J-beta primer mix, a second PCR ran for roughly 7 to 12 cycles. Each CDR3 protein is one row after TCRdb ran MiXCR on the 5' RACE reads. In the table there are over 1,300,000 distinct CDR3 sequences, 45% to 70% of which are singletons. The sample consisted of blood. Receptors were obtained from a man in his late teens or twenties in good health.

The V gene is TRBV28, the J gene TRBJ1-2; TRBD1 matches at 9 bases. This CDR3 comprises 15 residues. CDR1 MDHEN and CDR2 SYDVKM come from the germline V gene. Trimming removed 3 bases from V and 7 bases from J; junction bases left unmatched: 9. The CDR3 nucleotides are TGTGCCAGCAGTTTTACAGACACAGGGGGCTCTGGCTACACCTTC. Translated, it gives CASSFTDTGGSGYTF.

The table lists this clonotype with a few counts. The chain couples TRBV27 to TRBJ1-1; D gene ambiguous. Germline V gene sequence: CDR1 MNHEY, CDR2 SMNVEV (reference sequence). The CDR3 is made up of 13 amino acids. The germline V and J ends were trimmed by 8 bases and 5 bases, with 15 bases remaining between them. The DNA for the CDR3 is TGTGCCAGCGGGCGGGATCAGGCAACTGAAGCTTTCTTT. Translated, it gives CASGRDQATEAFF.

There are a few counts of this clonotype. The chain is built from TRBV27 and TRBJ1-1, with D uncertain. V was clipped by 6 bases and J by 7 bases, with 21 bases between them. CDR1 is MNHEY, CDR2 SMNVEV, per germline (reference sequence). The CDR3 is made up of 15 amino acids. Written as DNA, the CDR3 is TGTGCCAGCAGCGCAAACAGATACCGGAGAAGTGAAGCTTTCTTT. Amino acids: CASSANRYRRSEAFF.

A few counts support this clonotype. The chain employs TRBV12-3 or TRBV12-4 and TRBJ2-4; D unclear. Deletions cut 5 bases from V and 9 bases from J, with 11 bases between. The CDR3 sequence is 12 residues long. CDR3 residues: CASSLSSGIQYF. The CDR3 region has the DNA TGTGCCAGCAGTCTCTCCTCCGGCATTCAGTACTTC.

This clonotype was seen only a few times. CDR3 amino acids: CAIRTGDAYEQYF. CDR3 nucleotides: TGTGCCATCCGGACAGGGGACGCCTACGAGCAGTACTTC. This rearrangement joins TRBV10-3 to TRBJ2-7; TRBD1 matches 9 bases. Germline CDR1 ENHRY, CDR2 SYGVKD. With V trimmed by 8 bases and J by 2 bases, 4 bases remained unmatched. The CDR3 spans 13 residues.

This clonotype has ten or more counts. The chain uses TRBV4-1 and TRBJ2-7, with D perhaps matching TRBD1 (6 bases). This CDR3 has 14 amino acids. Germline V gives CDR1 MGHRA, CDR2 YSYEKL. V was clipped by 1 base and J by 2 bases, with 9 bases between them. The CDR3 loop is CASSQGQAPYEQYF. The CDR3 DNA is TGCGCCAGCAGCCAAGGACAGGCTCCCTACGAGCAGTACTTC.

V usage is TRBV7-9 and J usage is TRBJ1-5; perhaps TRBD1 as D (5 bases). The germline gives CDR1 SEHNR, CDR2 FQNEAQ (reference sequence). Trimming removed 1 base at V and 0 bases at J, with 10 bases between. The CDR3 totals 16 residues. This chain's CDR3 is CASSLVGGPSNQPQHF. The DNA for the CDR3 is TGTGCCAGCAGCTTAGTCGGGGGTCCTAGCAATCAGCCCCAGCATTTT.

CDR3 in DNA: TGCGCCAGCAGCCAAGACGGCAGGTCTAAACTGTTTTTT. Translated: CASSQDGRSKLFF. The chain carries TRBV4-3 and TRBJ1-4; D is ambiguous. CDR3 size: 13 residues. V was shortened by 0 bases and J by 11 bases, with 10 bases between the two germline ends. Germline V lookup: CDR1 LGHNA, CDR2 YSLEER.

V and J are TRBV7-2 and TRBJ2-7; D is possibly TRBD2 (6 bases). This CDR3 region has 16 residues. CDR1 and CDR2 from the germline V gene are SGHTA and FQGNSA. V dropped 5 bases and J dropped 4 bases, with 21 bases sitting between them. CDR3 residues: CASSPTSGSGVYEQYF. The CDR3 DNA follows: TGTGCCAGCAGCCCAACGTCGGGGTCGGGGGTTTACGAGCAGTACTTC. Full variable domain (missing parts from reference TRBV7-2 and TRBJ2-7): GAGVSQSPSNKVTEKGKDVELRCDPISGHTALYWYRQSLGQGLEFLIYFQGNSAPDKSGLPSDRFSAERTGGSVSTLTIQRTQQEDSAVYLCASSPTSGSGVYEQYFGPGTRLTVT.

This clonotype was seen more than once but under ten times. This chain joins TRBV6-6 and TRBJ2-4; 9 nucleotides match TRBD1. CDR3 length equals 16 residues. Per the germline V gene, CDR1 is MNHNY and CDR2 is SVGAGI (reference sequence). V gave up 2 bases and J gave up 0 bases; unmatched junction bases: 2. As DNA, the CDR3 is TGTGCCAGCAGTTACAACAGGGGGCGAGCCAAAAACATTCAGTACTTC. It specifies CASSYNRGRAKNIQYF.

This chain connects TRBV5-5 to TRBJ1-2; TRBD1 aligns across 12 bases. V was clipped by 5 bases and J by 8 bases; unmatched bases: 13. The CDR3 totals 16 residues. CDR1 and CDR2 (germline): SGHKS, YYEKEE (reference sequence). CDR3 sequence: CASRVMPGQGAKGYTF. The CDR3 DNA sequence: TGTGCCAGCAGAGTAATGCCGGGACAGGGGGCCAAGGGCTACACCTTC.

As regards this clonotype: One junction end disagrees with the germline gene, perhaps due to a read error. The chain carries TRBV6-1 and TRBJ1-4, with 10 positions matching TRBD1. CDR1 is MNHNS, CDR2 SASEGT, per germline. The CDR3 has 15 residues. The CDR3: CANSSGQGTREKLFF. The CDR3, as DNA: TGTGCCAACAGTTCGGGACAGGGGACGCGTGAAAAACTGTTTTTT.

This clonotype was observed a single time. The genes are TRBV4-3 and TRBJ2-3; D gene ambiguous. The germline V and J ends were trimmed by 0 bases and 7 bases, with 11 bases remaining between them. The V gene's germline CDR1 is LGHNA and CDR2 YSLEER. CDR3 size: 14 residues. The CDR3 DNA reads TGCGCCAGCAGCCAAGATAGGGTCGTAAATACGCAGTATTTT. This sequence encodes CASSQDRVVNTQYF.

The genes are TRBV4-1 and TRBJ2-5; 9 bases align to TRBD2. The ends lost 4 bases at V and 11 bases at J; junction bases unmatched: 17. The germline CDR1 and CDR2 sequences are MGHRA and YSYEKL. The CDR3 has 16 amino acids. In nucleotides, the CDR3 is TGCGCCAGCAGCCCCTTGACCGGGACTAGCATGAATGAGCAGTACTTC. This gives the protein CASSPLTGTSMNEQYF.

This chain joins TRBV7-2 and TRBJ2-5; 7 bases map to TRBD2. V shed 1 base, J shed 2 bases, and the junction held 16 bases outside the gene matches. This CDR3 region has 19 residues. Germline V gives CDR1 SGHTA, CDR2 FQGNSA. CDR3: CASSLVGGGLALGQETQYF. The CDR3 nucleotides are TGTGCCAGCAGCTTAGTTGGCGGGGGTTTGGCCTTGGGGCAAGAGACCCAGTACTTC.

This chain connects TRBV20-1 to TRBJ2-5; 15 nucleotides match TRBD2. V shed 4 bases, J shed 4 bases, and the junction held 10 bases outside the gene matches. Germline CDR1 DFQATT, CDR2 SNEGSKA (reference sequence). There are 17 residues in the CDR3. The CDR3 region is CSANKGLAGGEGETQYF. The CDR3 nucleotides read TGCAGTGCTAATAAGGGACTAGCGGGAGGAGAAGGAGAGACCCAGTACTTC.